This paragraph covers one TCR beta chain sequence. The data belong to a study of blood T cell repertoires in COVID-19. Study-level background: The United States, Italy and Spain provided the acute and convalescent COVID-19 samples. Sources were T cells, B-cell-depleted T cells, or PBMCs; the material itself was cDNA or gDNA.

Original analysis: Estimation of nucleated cell counts relied on the amplification of reference gene primers. Clones were read by immunoSEQ multiplex PCR, and TCRdb kept only the in-frame ones, dropping some. V and J calls plus clone size are reproduced from that table; the DNA served to infer D and trimming. Here the sample spans about 250,000 clones, about 83% being singletons. The ends were cut back, 5 bases at V and 1 base at J, with 7 bases in the middle. The CDR3 runs 13 residues. Germline CDR1 is MGHDK and CDR2 is SYGVNS. The V call is TRBV25-1, the J call TRBJ2-3, with D possibly TRBD1 on 6 matching bases. Sequenced input: peripheral blood. This clonotype was obtained from a human donor in a cohort sampled during active COVID-19. Written as DNA, the CDR3 is TGTGCCAGCAGTAGACAGGGCACAGATACGCAGTATTTT. Protein sequence: CASSRQGTDTQYF. Full variable domain (missing parts from reference TRBV25-1 and TRBJ2-3): EADIYQTPRYLVIGTGKKITLECSQTMGHDKMYWYQQDPGMELHLIHYSYGVNSTEKGDLSSESTVSRIRTEHFPLTLESARPSHTSQYLCASSRQGTDTQYFGPGTRLTVL.